The 10 T cell receptor beta chains listed next were all sequenced from one sample in a study of T cell responses to AZD1222 COVID-19 vaccine. Profiling relied on immunoSEQ multiplex PCR, and the TCRdb table lists in-frame clones only, not all of them. Counted here are 90,000 to 100,000 clones, roughly 90% occurring once; the ten biggest clones make up approximately 15%. Sequenced material: peripheral blood, taken 28 days after the second AZD1222 dose. The receptors were gathered from an adult who received the AZD1222 COVID-19 vaccine.

The chain recombines TRBV30 with TRBJ1-4, with 10 bases identical to TRBD1. Per germline, CDR1 GTSNPN and CDR2 SVGIG (reference sequence). V dropped 4 bases and J dropped 6; count of bases not matched to a gene: 5. CDR3 length: 14 amino acids. CDR3 in DNA: TGTGCCTGGACGTCGGGGACAGGGGATGAAAAACTGTTTTTT. This translates into CAWTSGTGDEKLFF.

The chain combines TRBV6-5 with TRBJ1-2; D unclear. CDR3 size: 14 residues. V lost 3 bases, J lost 4 bases, and 12 bases lay in between. In germline, CDR1 is MNHEY, CDR2 SVGAGI. Here the CDR3 reads CASSYSGPSYGYTF. The CDR3 bases are TGTGCCAGCAGTTATTCCGGACCAAGCTATGGCTACACCTTC.

This chain joins TRBV7-3 and TRBJ2-5; TRBD1 matches at 8 bases. This CDR3 spans 15 amino acids. Trimming removed 3 bases from V and 2 bases from J; junction bases left unmatched: 5. Germline loops: CDR1 SGHTA, CDR2 FQGTGA. The CDR3 nucleotides read TGTGCCAGCAGCTTTGGAGGGACAGGACAAGAGACCCAGTACTTC. This codes for CASSFGGTGQETQYF.

This chain uses TRBV12-3 or TRBV12-4 with TRBJ2-7; D is uncertain. The CDR3 covers 11 residues. V dropped 6 bases and J dropped 4 bases, with 7 bases sitting between them. The DNA for the CDR3 is TGTGCCAGCAGCACTTCTTACGAGCAGTACTTC. Its translation: CASSTSYEQYF.

The gene calls are TRBV7-9 and TRBJ1-2; 8 bases fit TRBD1. The length of the CDR3 is 12 residues. The trim removed 5 bases at V and 8 bases at J, leaving 4 bases unmatched. The germline gives CDR1 SEHNR, CDR2 FQNEAQ (reference sequence). In nucleotides, the CDR3 is TGTGCCAGCAGCCGTGACAGGGGCGGCTACACCTTC. It codes for CASSRDRGGYTF.

This chain joins TRBV4-1 and TRBJ1-3; D is possibly TRBD1 (6 bases). V was trimmed by 4 bases and J by 0 bases, leaving 10 bases between them. The CDR3 runs 15 residues. CDR1 and CDR2 from the germline V gene are MGHRA and YSYEKL. The CDR3 here is CASSPTGFSGNTIYF. The CDR3 DNA reads as TGCGCCAGCAGCCCAACAGGGTTCTCTGGAAACACCATATATTTT.

The count of this clone is one. The gene calls are TRBV3-1 (or the pseudogene TRBV3-2) and TRBJ1-3; D not certain. CDR3 length: 14 amino acids. The germline gives CDR1 LGHDT, CDR2 YNNKEL (reference sequence). Between the trimmed V and J ends, which lost 1 base and 4 bases, there was a span of 8 bases. CDR3 sequence reads: CASSQARAGNTIYF. The CDR3 coding sequence is TGTGCCAGCAGCCAAGCACGGGCAGGAAACACCATATATTTT.

This clone was counted between two and nine times. The chain is built from TRBV6-1 and TRBJ1-1; D is unclear. The CDR3 loop spans 14 amino acids. Trimming pared 1 base from V and 7 bases from J, leaving 13 bases between. Per germline, CDR1 MNHNS and CDR2 SASEGT. CDR3 sequence (DNA): TGTGCCAGCAGTGAAGGCAGAGTTAGTGGTGAAGCTTTCTTT. Translating gives CASSEGRVSGEAFF.

A word on this clone: A junction end diverges from the germline sequence, so it may reflect a read error. The chain uses TRBV2 and TRBJ1-2; 7 bases map to TRBD1. The CDR3 sequence is 13 residues long. Germline loops: CDR1 SNHLY, CDR2 FYNNEI. In nucleotides, the CDR3 is TGTGCCGGCAGCAGGGGGAATAACTATGGCTACACCTTC. Its protein is CAGSRGNNYGYTF.

The chain uses TRBV7-8 and TRBJ2-1; TRBD2 agrees at 10 bases. The CDR3 has 16 residues. The trim removed 2 bases at V and 6 bases at J, leaving 7 bases unmatched. Germline V CDR1 and CDR2: SGHVS, FQNEAQ. CDR3 residues: CASSLSSGRALNEQFF. The CDR3 nucleotides read TGTGCCAGCAGCTTATCGAGCGGGAGGGCCCTCAATGAGCAGTTCTTC.